This T cell receptor beta chain was observed in a study of blood T cell repertoires in COVID-19. V was pared by 0 bases and J by 8 bases, with 12 bases of the junction left unmatched. The CDR3 runs 17 residues. Germline lookup yields CDR1 KGHSH and CDR2 LQKENI. TCRdb's table, derived via immunoSEQ multiplex PCR, lists solely in-frame clones and lacks some. The sample includes 55,000 to 85,000 clones, over 75% of them seen just once. The sequenced sample was peripheral blood. The clonotype was recovered from a young woman with acute or convalescent COVID-19. The chain has TRBV18 and TRBJ2-1; 8 bases align to TRBD2. The CDR3: CASSPPRTSIRSDEQFF. The CDR3 DNA reads as TGTGCCAGCTCACCACCACGGACTAGCATACGGTCCGATGAGCAGTTCTTC. Drawing the rest from reference TRBV18 and TRBJ2-1, the complete variable domain is NAGVMQNPRHLVRRRGQEARLRCSPMKGHSHVYWYRQLPEEGLKFMVYLQKENIIDESGMPKERFSAEFPKEGPSILRIQQVVRGDSAAYFCASSPPRTSIRSDEQFFGPGTRLTVL.